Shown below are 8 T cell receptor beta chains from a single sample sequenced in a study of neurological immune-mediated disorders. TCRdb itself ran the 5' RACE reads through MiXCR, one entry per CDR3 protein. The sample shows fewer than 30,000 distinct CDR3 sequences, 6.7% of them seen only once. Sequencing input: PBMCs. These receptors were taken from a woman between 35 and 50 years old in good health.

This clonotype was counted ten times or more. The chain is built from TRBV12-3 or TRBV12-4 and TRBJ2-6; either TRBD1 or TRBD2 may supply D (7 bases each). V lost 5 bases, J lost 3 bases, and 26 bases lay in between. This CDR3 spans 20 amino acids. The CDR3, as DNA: TGTGCCAGCAGTGCTAGACAGGGAGGGGCCACGTTGATTGGGGCCAACGTCCTGACTTTC. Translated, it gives CASSARQGGATLIGANVLTF.

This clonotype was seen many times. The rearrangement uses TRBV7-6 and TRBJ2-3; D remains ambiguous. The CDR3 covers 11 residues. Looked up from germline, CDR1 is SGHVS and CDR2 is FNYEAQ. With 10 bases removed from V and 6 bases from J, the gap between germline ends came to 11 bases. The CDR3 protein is CAIYKLDTQYF. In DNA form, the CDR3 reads TGTGCCATCTATAAATTGGATACGCAGTATTTT.

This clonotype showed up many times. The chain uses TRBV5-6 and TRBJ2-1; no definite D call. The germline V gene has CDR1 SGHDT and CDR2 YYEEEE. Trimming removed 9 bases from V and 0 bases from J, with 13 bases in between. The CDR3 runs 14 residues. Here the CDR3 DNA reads TGTGCCACCTCACAAAAAGGCTCCTACAATGAGCAGTTCTTC. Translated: CATSQKGSYNEQFF.

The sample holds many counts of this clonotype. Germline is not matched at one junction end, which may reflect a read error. CDR3: CSASPLVSSSNEQFF. As DNA, the CDR3 is TGCAGTGCTAGTCCCCTGGTGAGCTCCTCCAATGAGCAGTTCTTC. V gene TRBV20-1 combines with J gene TRBJ2-1, with D hard to call. This CDR3 is 15 amino acids long. From germline, CDR1 is DFQATT and CDR2 SNEGSKA (reference sequence).

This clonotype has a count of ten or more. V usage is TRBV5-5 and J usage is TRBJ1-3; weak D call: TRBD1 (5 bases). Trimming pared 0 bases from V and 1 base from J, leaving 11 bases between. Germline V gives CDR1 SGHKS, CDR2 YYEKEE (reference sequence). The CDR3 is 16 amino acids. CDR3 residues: CASSLATAPSGNTIYF. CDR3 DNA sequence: TGTGCCAGCAGCTTGGCGACAGCTCCGTCTGGAAACACCATATATTTT.

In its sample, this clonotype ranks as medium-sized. The CDR3 sequence: CASSPGQGSYEQYF. The CDR3 coding sequence is TGTGCCAGCAGCCCGGGACAGGGCTCCTACGAGCAGTACTTC. The V call is TRBV6-5, the J call TRBJ2-7, with 9 bases matching TRBD1. The CDR3 spans 14 residues. Germline values: CDR1 MNHEY, CDR2 SVGAGI. V dropped 6 bases and J dropped 0; count of bases not matched to a gene: 3.

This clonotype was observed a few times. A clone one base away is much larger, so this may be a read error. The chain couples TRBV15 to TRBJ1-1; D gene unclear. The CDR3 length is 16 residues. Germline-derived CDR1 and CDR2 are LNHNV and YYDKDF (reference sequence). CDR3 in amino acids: CTTSPQVSQRYTEAFF. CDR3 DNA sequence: TGTACCACCAGCCCACAAGTGTCCCAGCGATACACTGAAGCTTTCTTT.

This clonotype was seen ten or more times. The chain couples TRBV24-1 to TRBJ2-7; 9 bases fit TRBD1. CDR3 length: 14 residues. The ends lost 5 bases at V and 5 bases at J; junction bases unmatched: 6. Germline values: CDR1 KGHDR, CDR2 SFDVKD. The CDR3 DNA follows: TGTGCCACCAGTGCTACAGGGGGCGGACACGAGCAGTACTTC. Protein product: CATSATGGGHEQYF.